This T cell receptor beta chain was recorded in a study of blood T cell repertoires in COVID-19. Study-level background: From the United States, Italy and Spain came samples of acute and convalescent COVID-19. The cDNA or gDNA used as material had been derived from T cells, B-cell-depleted T cells, or PBMCs.

Original methodology: By means of reference gene primer amplification, nucleated cell counts were estimated. The repertoire was sequenced with immunoSEQ multiplex PCR; TCRdb's copy has only in-frame clones and lacks some. V, J and clone size derive from that table, while D and trimming were established from the DNA sequence. The table lists 100,000 to 130,000 clones, 60% to 85% of them singletons. Germline V gene data show CDR1 as LNHDA and CDR2 as SQIVND (reference sequence). The CDR3 runs 16 residues. V was trimmed by 4 bases and J by 4 bases, leaving 17 bases between them. The source is a man between 65 and 79 years old with acute or convalescent COVID-19. The chain uses TRBV19 and TRBJ1-5, with D maybe TRBD1 (6 bases). Sequenced material: peripheral blood. DNA of the CDR3: TGTGCCAGTAGTACGACCGGGACACGAAGTAATCAGCCCCAGCATTTT. The encoded protein is CASSTTGTRSNQPQHF.